The 32 T cell receptor beta chains listed next were all sequenced from one sample in a study of T cell responses to AZD1222 COVID-19 vaccine. Data came from immunoSEQ multiplex PCR; TCRdb stores just in-frame clones and leaves some out. The table shows 160,000 or so clones, with 90% occurring only once. This specimen was peripheral blood, taken on day 0 of AZD1222 vaccination. The receptors originated from an adult in good health.

This sequence joins TRBV21-1 and TRBJ2-1. TRBV21-1 is flagged as a pseudogene. The CDR3 is 17 amino acids. CDR3 amino acids: CASSAAGGGRTYNEQFF. DNA of the CDR3: TGTGCCAGCAGCGCCGCAGGGGGCGGGAGGACCTACAATGAGCAGTTCTTC.

This chain connects TRBV6-5 to TRBJ1-5; a weak D match, TRBD1 (5 bases). CDR1 and CDR2 from the germline V gene are MNHEY and SVGAGI. Trimming pared 6 bases from V and 4 bases from J, leaving 13 bases between. The CDR3 covers 14 residues. The CDR3 DNA sequence: TGTGCCAGCAGCCGAGGGGATGGGAATCAGCCCCAGCATTTT. Translating gives CASSRGDGNQPQHF.

Only a few counts were recorded for this clone. The rearrangement uses TRBV18 and TRBJ1-3, with a possible D match to TRBD1 (6 bases). V dropped 4 bases and J dropped 3 bases, with 10 bases sitting between them. Per the germline V gene, CDR1 is KGHSH and CDR2 is LQKENI. This CDR3 comprises 14 residues. As DNA, the CDR3 is TGTGCCAGCTCACAAACAGGGTTTGGAAACACCATATATTTT. It yields the protein CASSQTGFGNTIYF.

V and J are TRBV4-1 and TRBJ1-4, with D uncertain. The germline V and J ends were trimmed by 1 base and 8 bases, with 11 bases remaining between them. Germline values: CDR1 MGHRA, CDR2 YSYEKL. The CDR3 totals 14 residues. CDR3 sequence: CASSQVGDIEKLFF. CDR3 nucleotides: TGCGCCAGCAGCCAAGTCGGGGATATCGAAAAACTGTTTTTT.

This clone occurred a few times. The rearrangement uses TRBV9 and TRBJ1-2, with 7 bases fitting TRBD1. Germline lookup yields CDR1 SGDLS and CDR2 YYNGEE. Trimming at V came to 4 bases and at J to 1 base, leaving 10 bases not matched to a gene. This CDR3 is built from 16 residues. The CDR3 protein is CASSQNDRVLNYGYTF. DNA of the CDR3: TGTGCCAGCAGCCAGAACGACAGGGTCCTTAACTATGGCTACACCTTC.

V gene TRBV2 combines with J gene TRBJ1-3; no clear D. V lost 4 bases and J 1 base, leaving 8 bases between the germline ends. The CDR3 has 14 residues. Germline CDR1 and CDR2: SNHLY and FYNNEI. CDR3 in amino acids: CASSGVASGNTIYF. The CDR3 DNA sequence: TGTGCCAGCAGTGGAGTAGCTTCTGGAAACACCATATATTTT.

This clone was observed once. The chain is built from TRBV7-9 and TRBJ2-2, with no clear D. Trimming stripped 5 bases from V and 4 bases from J, with 11 bases between. Per germline, CDR1 SEHNR and CDR2 FQNEAQ (reference sequence). The CDR3 is made up of 14 amino acids. The CDR3 here is CASSPNARTGELFF. CDR3 DNA: TGTGCCAGCAGCCCTAACGCGCGCACCGGGGAGCTGTTTTTT.

This sequence joins TRBV9 and TRBJ2-4; D call uncertain. V lost 4 bases, J lost 0 bases, and 8 bases lay in between. Germline-derived CDR1 and CDR2 are SGDLS and YYNGEE. The CDR3 is 14 residues long. This CDR3 reads CASSPILAKNIQYF. CDR3 in DNA: TGTGCCAGCAGCCCAATCCTAGCCAAAAACATTCAGTACTTC.

The genes are TRBV19 and TRBJ1-5; D is unresolved. Trimming left V 7 bases short and J 4 bases short, with 17 bases between. Germline values: CDR1 LNHDA, CDR2 SQIVND (reference sequence). CDR3 length: 15 residues. The CDR3, as DNA: TGTGCCAGTACCCCGGTGGGTCCCCCGAATCAGCCCCAGCATTTT. Translation gives CASTPVGPPNQPQHF.

This clone was recorded only once. The V and J genes are TRBV5-8 and TRBJ2-1; D gene unclear. Trimming pared 0 bases from V and 4 bases from J, leaving 5 bases between. The CDR3 contains 13 residues. Germline-derived CDR1 and CDR2 are SGHTS and YDEGEE. The CDR3 loop is CASSLERYNEQFF. In DNA form, the CDR3 reads TGTGCCAGCAGCTTGGAACGTTACAATGAGCAGTTCTTC.

This rearrangement joins TRBV10-3 to TRBJ1-3; possibly TRBD1 for D (6 bases). Trimming left V 6 bases short and J 4 bases short, with 10 bases between. Germline assignment: CDR1 ENHRY and CDR2 SYGVKD. CDR3 length equals 13 residues. CDR3 in DNA: TGTGCCATCAGCCTTGGACAGGGAAACACCATATATTTT. This codes for CAISLGQGNTIYF.

The rearrangement uses TRBV18 and TRBJ1-2; possible D gene TRBD1, 5 bases. V gave up 2 bases and J gave up 2 bases, with 9 bases separating them. CDR1 and CDR2 (germline): KGHSH, LQKENI. CDR3 size: 14 residues. This chain's CDR3 is CASSPKQVNYGYTF. For the CDR3, the DNA is TGTGCCAGCTCACCAAAACAGGTCAACTATGGCTACACCTTC.

The chain recombines TRBV5-4 with TRBJ1-2; D perhaps matches TRBD1 (5 bases). The V gene lost 5 bases and the J gene lost 6 bases, with 11 bases spanning the gap. The length of the CDR3 is 12 residues. Germline CDR1 SGHNT, CDR2 YYREEE (reference sequence). The CDR3 region has the DNA TGTGCCAGCAGTCTAGGGGAGGATGGCTACACCTTC. Amino acid sequence: CASSLGEDGYTF.

The rearrangement uses TRBV7-6 and TRBJ2-2; D may be TRBD2 (6 bases). The CDR3 extends over 17 amino acids. Trimming left V 1 base short and J 4 bases short, with 16 bases between. Germline V CDR1 and CDR2: SGHVS, FNYEAQ. The DNA for the CDR3 is TGTGCCAGCAGCTTAGAGTACGACGGGAGAGGCACCGGGGAGCTGTTTTTT. It yields the protein CASSLEYDGRGTGELFF.

The V call is TRBV28, the J call TRBJ1-1; D unresolved. The V and J ends lost 5 bases and 1 base respectively, with 14 bases between them. The germline CDR1 and CDR2 sequences are MDHEN and SYDVKM. The CDR3 is made up of 15 amino acids. This CDR3 reads CASSTLGIRNTEAFF. The CDR3 DNA reads as TGTGCCAGCAGTACCCTAGGGATTCGGAACACTGAAGCTTTCTTT. The whole variable domain, filled in from reference TRBV28 and TRBJ1-1, reads DVKVTQSSRYLVKRTGEKVFLECVQDMDHENMFWYRQDPGLGLRLIYFSYDVKMKEKGDIPEGYSVSREKKERFSLILESASTNQTSMYLCASSTLGIRNTEAFFGQGTRLTVV.

CDR3 amino acids: CASSVGNSGSPDYEQYF. The CDR3 bases are TGTGCCAGCAGCGTAGGTAATAGCGGGAGCCCGGACTACGAGCAGTACTTC. V gene TRBV9 combines with J gene TRBJ2-7; 9 bases line up with TRBD2. The germline CDR1 and CDR2 sequences are SGDLS and YYNGEE. Trimming cost V 0 bases and J 3 bases; bases outside gene matches: 10. This CDR3 spans 17 amino acids. The full variable domain, in which reference TRBV9 and TRBJ2-7 provide the parts outside the CDR3, is DSGVTQTPKHLITATGQRVTLRCSPRSGDLSVYWYQQSLDQGLQFLIQYYNGEERAKGNILERFSAQQFPDLHSELNLSSLELGDSALYFCASSVGNSGSPDYEQYFGPGTRLTVT.

Of note for this clone: The same CDR3 is also encoded by other DNA sequences in this sample. This chain connects TRBV2 to TRBJ2-7; 9 nucleotides agree with TRBD1. J was trimmed by 4 bases and V by 0 bases; bases with no gene match: 4. The CDR3 is 15 amino acids. Germline values: CDR1 SNHLY, CDR2 FYNNEI. The CDR3, as DNA: TGTGCCAGCAGTGAAGCCCCGGGACAGGGTTACGAGCAGTACTTC. Encoded protein: CASSEAPGQGYEQYF.

The chain employs TRBV12-3 or TRBV12-4 and TRBJ2-1; 7 bases are shared with TRBD1. The CDR3 is 13 residues long. Trimming took 7 bases from V and 6 from J; bases not matched to a gene: 6. The CDR3 region has the DNA TGTGCCAGCACACCGACAGGGTTCAATGAGCAGTTCTTC. As protein: CASTPTGFNEQFF.

The gene calls are TRBV7-9 and TRBJ2-1; D may match TRBD1 or TRBD2 (5 bases each). Trimming removed 5 bases at V and 9 bases at J, with 26 bases between. The germline CDR1 and CDR2 sequences are SEHNR and FQNEAQ (reference sequence). The CDR3 runs to 17 residues. DNA for the CDR3: TGTGCCAGCAGCGTAGTTCGGGTGACAGCGGTCTGGACTGAGCAGTTCTTC. As protein: CASSVVRVTAVWTEQFF.

The gene calls are TRBV2 and TRBJ1-5; tentative D call: TRBD1 (6 bases). The V end was cut by 4 bases, the J end by 5 bases, with 12 bases between. This CDR3 is built from 14 residues. Germline lookup yields CDR1 SNHLY and CDR2 FYNNEI. The CDR3 sequence: CASSAAGVDQPQHF. The CDR3 DNA reads as TGTGCCAGCAGTGCGGCAGGGGTGGATCAGCCCCAGCATTTT.

The chain carries TRBV5-1 and TRBJ2-7; 9 bases are shared with TRBD2. From germline, CDR1 is SGHRS and CDR2 YFSETQ. The junction had 10 bases not matched to a gene; V was cut back by 0 bases and J by 0 bases. This CDR3 has 18 residues. The CDR3 reads CASSLGLAEPVYSYEQYF. The CDR3 nucleotides are TGCGCCAGCAGCTTGGGACTAGCGGAACCGGTATACTCCTACGAGCAGTACTTC.

V usage is TRBV6-6 and J usage is TRBJ1-2, with D hard to call. There are 15 residues in the CDR3. The V and J ends lost 2 bases and 2 bases respectively, with 12 bases between them. Germline assignment: CDR1 MNHNY and CDR2 SVGAGI (reference sequence). The CDR3 nucleotides are TGTGCCAGCAGTTACGTCTACGGAAACAACTATGGCTACACCTTC. Protein: CASSYVYGNNYGYTF.

This chain links TRBV19 with TRBJ1-4; 11 bases are a match to TRBD1. CDR1 is LNHDA and CDR2 is SQIVND in the germline V gene (reference sequence). Trimming cost V 8 bases and J 3 bases; bases outside gene matches: 5. CDR3 length equals 15 residues. This CDR3 is CASGDRGSSNEKLFF. CDR3 bases: TGTGCCAGTGGGGACAGGGGGAGCTCTAATGAAAAACTGTTTTTT.

The chain recombines TRBV5-1 with TRBJ2-7, with no clear D. The V and J ends lost 4 bases and 0 bases respectively, with 17 bases between them. The germline V gene encodes CDR1 SGHRS and CDR2 YFSETQ. The CDR3 is 16 amino acids. The CDR3 sequence: CASSPNDFRSSYEQYF. DNA for the CDR3: TGCGCCAGCAGCCCTAATGATTTCAGGAGCTCCTACGAGCAGTACTTC.

This clone was detected only once. This rearrangement joins TRBV19 to TRBJ1-1; D is perhaps TRBD1 (6 bases). This CDR3 spans 16 amino acids. Germline CDR1 reads LNHDA; CDR2 reads SQIVND (reference sequence). V was trimmed by 5 bases and J by 3 bases, leaving 19 bases between them. Written as DNA, the CDR3 is TGTGCCAGTAGTCTCCAGGGGAACTATCTTCACACTGAAGCTTTCTTT. Translation gives CASSLQGNYLHTEAFF.

The chain is built from TRBV9 and TRBJ1-1; tentative D call: TRBD1 (5 bases). The CDR3 is 16 amino acids. Deletions cut 3 bases from V and 2 bases from J, with 17 bases between. From germline, CDR1 is SGDLS and CDR2 YYNGEE. CDR3 amino acids: CASSAPRGTENTEAFF. DNA of the CDR3: TGTGCCAGCAGCGCCCCCCGGGGGACGGAAAACACTGAAGCTTTCTTT.

In its sample, this clone was seen once. V is TRBV9 and J is TRBJ2-3; D gene ambiguous. Trimming pared 4 bases from V and 6 bases from J, leaving 9 bases between. Germline assignment: CDR1 SGDLS and CDR2 YYNGEE. This CDR3 comprises 12 residues. CDR3 amino acids: CASSRVSDTQYF. Written as DNA, the CDR3 is TGTGCCAGCAGCCGCGTTTCGGATACGCAGTATTTT.

This clone was recorded only once. This chain joins TRBV27 and TRBJ1-2, with TRBD1 as a possible D gene (6 bases). The CDR3 contains 15 residues. Germline CDR1 and CDR2: MNHEY and SMNVEV (reference sequence). Trimming took 6 bases from V and 8 from J, leaving 22 bases between them. The chain's CDR3 is CASRRTPDPDRGYTF. The CDR3 nucleotides are TGTGCCAGCAGACGAACCCCGGATCCCGACAGGGGCTACACCTTC.

This clone was detected a few times. The chain uses TRBV4-3 and TRBJ2-3; D is unclear. Germline V CDR1 and CDR2: LGHNA, YSLEER. V dropped 1 base and J dropped 4 bases, with 15 bases sitting between them. There are 16 residues in the CDR3. The CDR3 bases are TGCGCCAGCAGCCAAGGGGCCGCAAATCCTCCAGATACGCAGTATTTT. The encoded protein is CASSQGAANPPDTQYF.

The CDR3 DNA reads TGCGCCAGCAGCCAAGAAATAGCCCAGGTAGATACGCAGTATTTT. The encoded protein is CASSQEIAQVDTQYF. The rearrangement uses TRBV4-1 and TRBJ2-3; D call uncertain. Germline-derived CDR1 and CDR2 are MGHRA and YSYEKL. CDR3 size: 15 residues. With 0 bases removed from V and 5 bases from J, the gap between germline ends came to 12 bases.

J is TRBJ2-3 and V is TRBV29-1, with 9 bases aligning to TRBD2. V shed 0 bases, J shed 0 bases, and the junction held 10 bases outside the gene matches. The CDR3 consists of 18 residues. Germline V gene sequence: CDR1 SQVTM, CDR2 ANQGSEA. In nucleotides, the CDR3 is TGCAGCGTTGAAGAATGGGGTAGCGGGAGCGAAAGCACAGATACGCAGTATTTT. Translated: CSVEEWGSGSESTDTQYF.

The chain links TRBV6-5 to TRBJ2-5, with TRBD2 identical over 7 bases. The CDR3 has 14 residues. Germline CDR1 MNHEY, CDR2 SVGAGI. V lost 8 bases, J lost 8 bases, and 14 bases stayed unmatched. The CDR3 DNA follows: TGTGCCAGCGGGGGGGACGCCAGGCGAGTTACCCAGTACTTC. Encoded protein: CASGGDARRVTQYF.